This T cell receptor (beta chain) was observed in a study of beta chain features in type 1 diabetes. Study-level points and caveats: The study found moderately but significantly shorter TCRB CDR3s in all four CD4+ subsets of Type 1 diabetes patients.

This clone showed up just a few times. Its antigen is still unknown. Expressed TCRB transcripts were sequenced after all isolated RNA was converted to cDNA. Repertoires were generated with immunoSEQ multiplex PCR, while TCRdb's copy carries only in-frame clones and drops some. The repertoire holds about 710,000 clones, about 14% seen once, with roughly 0.04% in the top ten. The receptor's source is a man younger than 35 with type 1 diabetes. Sequences were obtained from naive CD4+ T cells from blood.

In nucleotides, the CDR3 is TGTGCCAGCAGCCGCTCGGAGAGCTCCTACAATGAGCAGTTCTTC. This codes for CASSRSESSYNEQFF. The V and J genes are TRBV5-4 and TRBJ2-1; unclear D gene. V was pared by 4 bases and J by 0 bases, with 11 bases between. The CDR3 length is 15 residues. CDR1 is SGHNT and CDR2 is YYREEE in the germline V gene (reference sequence).